The present entry profiles one T cell receptor (beta chain) with its context. The target of this receptor is not known. The sample holds no much larger clone one base away, and base qualities are not on file. The CDR3 has 17 amino acids, counting the end cysteine and phenylalanine. Only CDR3 DNA remains: 51 bases, in frame from the first base. Between the V and J ends, shortened by 5 bases and 0 bases respectively, the junction contains 14 bases. CDR1 SGHVS and CDR2 FNYEAQ are derived from the germline V gene. This specimen belongs to a study of T cells in Graves' hyperthyroidism and ophthalmopathy (dated by TCRdb to between 2017 and 2020). As for the study more broadly: Peripheral blood samples were taken at initial diagnosis, before any treatment was given. To identify distinguishing TCR V-J signatures, a discovery cohort of around 100 patients was used, comprising fewer than 45 with Graves' ophthalmopathy and approximately 57 with stable Graves' hyperthyroidism. Prospective prediction of ophthalmopathy was tested in an independent validation cohort consisting of roughly 20 hyperthyroidism patients and approximately 16 patients who later progressed to ophthalmopathy. The approximately 90 discovery patients were divided at random into training and test sets in a 7:3 ratio. In addition, the study compared T-cell repertoires in thyroid tissue and in blood from six Graves' hyperthyroidism patients. After blood sampling, hyperthyroidism patients were treated with methimazole at a starting dose of 30 mg daily, and ophthalmopathy patients were treated with high-dose intravenous methylprednisolone. TCR Vbeta CDR3 sequencing of approximately 140 peripheral blood samples (under 45 ophthalmopathy, roughly 74 hyperthyroidism and roughly 17 progressor patients) is reported in the paper.

Amplification of TCR beta CDR3 regions was carried out from RNA transcripts. For the first round of RT-PCR on the TCR CDR3, the HTBI primer set was used together with the Qiagen OneStep RT-PCR kit. Libraries were constructed in a second round of multiplex PCR, after which size selection and purification were carried out. The libraries were sequenced on an Illumina HiSeq2000 using paired-end 100 bp reads. For the original study's pipeline: SOAPnuke was used to process the raw data, removing reads that contained adapters or uncalled bases, had a mean Phred below 15, or lacked an exact match to the constant primer or identifier. High-quality paired reads were merged with COPE v1.2.5, and unique nucleotide sequences were defined as clonotypes. MiTCR v1.1 was used to align clonotypes to the IMGT TRBV, TRBD and TRBJ reference segments. The analysis included only V-J combinations with a frequency above 0.0001, which together covered around 99% of the repertoires. The TCS score was defined as F50 (clonal expansion) divided by E x V (chaos), with BLOSUM62-based TCRdist calculated between CDR3 peptides within each V-J. Welch's t-statistics and random forest reduced fewer than 550 V-J features to fewer than 15, which were used in a naive Bayes classifier (R e1071). TCRdb handled the public reads itself, with Q25 trimming in fastp and clone calling in MiXCR, and kept productive beta chains. All rows with the same CDR3 protein become a single entry with the most common DNA and genes. What appears here as the V and J calls and clone size reflects TCRdb's work, not the paper's. The sample table shows about 620,000 distinct CDR3 sequences, and around 15% are seen once. The ten most abundant clones make up less than 4.5% of the sample.

Overall study results and their limits: In validation, the model predicted progression to ophthalmopathy with around 71% sensitivity and less than 80% specificity, a median of approximately 6.7 months before onset. Most expanded thyroid clonotypes (frequency above 0.001) were also detected in blood, suggesting blood repertoires may reflect thyroid immune responses. Sample size was not statistically predetermined, and blinding of investigators to group allocation was not performed. A 13 V-J signature model separated ophthalmopathy from stable hyperthyroidism, with 87.88% sensitivity and around 84% specificity in cross-validation and 80%/75% in testing.

Graves' hyperthyroidism was defined as stable when no progression to ophthalmopathy occurred over 18 months of follow-up. The hyperthyroidism patients were between 18 and 65 years old and newly diagnosed, with a disease duration of less than 2 months. Exclusion was applied to patients with uncontrolled infections, other autoimmune diseases, pregnancy or lactation. Diagnoses were based on clinical symptoms, serum thyroxine and TRAb, thyroid ultrasound and orbital computed tomography. Ficoll-Paque density gradient centrifugation was used to isolate PBMCs from approximately 11 ml of fresh peripheral blood. Trizol reagent was used to extract total RNA, and RNA quality was then checked on an Agilent 2100 Bioanalyzer.

This TCR derives from a woman aged 25-40 years with Graves' hyperthyroidism. Source material: blood. The chain is encoded by TRBV7-6 joined to TRBJ2-6; the D gene remains uncertain. The CDR3 protein is CASSRMTPSSGANVLTF. The DNA sequence follows: TGTGCCAGCAGCCGAATGACACCGAGCTCTGGGGCCAACGTCCTGACTTTC.